The present entry profiles one T cell receptor beta chain with its context. The target antigen is unknown. The data belong to a study of cytomegalovirus exposure and HLA in healthy donors. Study results and caveats: Analyses of presence/absence relied on an assumption of roughly uniform sequencing depth across donors. A link between a missense DCLRE1C variant and TCR beta V- and J-gene trimming emerged from a later analysis. A previous analysis found most TCR beta V segments productive roughly 87% or roughly 30% of the time.

It was with 60 Vbeta and 13 Jbeta primers that the PCR ran. Original data processing: Tens of millions of unique TCR beta chains, roughly 11 million shared, were counted in a later analysis. The protocol was immunoSEQ multiplex PCR, while the TCRdb copy is restricted to in-frame clones and leaves out a portion. Clonal size and the V and J genes are those of that table, whereas D and trimming came from the DNA. The table has roughly 120,000 clones, over 60% seen once; the top ten hold less than 3%. The sequence was obtained from a woman aged 60-70 years in good health and CMV-seropositive. Specimen: PBMCs.

CDR3 DNA: TGTGCCAGCTCACCAGTCGAGGTCCACACCGGGGAGCTGTTTTTT. Its protein product is CASSPVEVHTGELFF. The V call is TRBV18, the J call TRBJ2-2, with unresolved D. The CDR3 consists of 15 residues. Trimming removed 2 bases at V and 3 bases at J, with 10 bases between. Germline CDR1 is KGHSH and CDR2 is LQKENI.